This entry concerns a single T cell receptor (beta chain). Its antigen is as yet unknown. The CDR3 has 13 residues. V was shortened by 5 bases and J by 8 bases, with 15 bases between the two germline ends. CDR1 is SGHTA and CDR2 is FQGNSA in the germline V gene. CDR3-region Arm-PCR and iRepertoire HTBI primers produced the TCR beta libraries. TCRdb fed the multiplex PCR reads into MiXCR, producing one record per CDR3 protein. Altogether about 290,000 distinct CDR3 sequences are present, 20% to 25% being singletons, with the ten largest covering just over 55%. The time point was: persistent/refractory GD, antithyroid drugs over 5 years with positive TRAb. From RNA extracted from PBMCs, the TCR library was made. The peripheral blood volume drawn was around 10 milliliters, and it was collected into EDTA tubes. This entry is derived from a study of regulatory T cells in long-lasting Graves disease. General study points: Patients with persistent disease showed a bias toward TRBV28, TRBJ1-2 and TRBJ2-5. With 2,500 to 3,500 shared public clonotypes, persistent patients exceeded new patients, who shared about a thousand. Lower TCR diversity characterized persistent Graves' patients relative to newly diagnosed patients.

The sequencing used peripheral blood mononuclear cells (PBMCs), collected when the disease was refractory, from a patient treated with antithyroid drugs. The TCR was taken from a female donor with Graves disease. V and J are TRBV7-2 and TRBJ1-2; D remains unclear. CDR3 loop: CASSQDAGWGYTF. CDR3 DNA sequence: TGTGCCAGCAGCCAAGATGCAGGCTGGGGCTACACCTTC.